The T cell receptor beta chain described here comes from a study of blood T cell repertoires in COVID-19. Looking at the study overall: COVID-19 samples collected from the United States, Italy and Spain covered acute and convalescent phases. PBMCs, B-cell-depleted T cells, or T cells were the source of the cDNA or gDNA that made up the material.

In the source study's methods: Counts of nucleated cells, estimated from reference gene primer amplification, were obtained. Method: immunoSEQ multiplex PCR; TCRdb's copy keeps in-frame clones and lacks some. That table supplies the V and J calls and clone size; D and trimming were determined from the DNA. The table includes approximately 330,000 clones, approximately 90% detected once. Seattle participants joined during active infection and were tracked over time. Trimming cost V 0 bases and J 9 bases; bases outside gene matches: 11. Per the germline V gene, CDR1 is MNHEY and CDR2 is SVGEGT. The CDR3 has 16 amino acids.

The specimen sequenced was peripheral blood. The receptor was isolated from a man in his thirties or forties with COVID-19, enrolled during active disease. This chain uses TRBV6-2 or TRBV6-3 with TRBJ1-5; 7 bases fit TRBD1. The CDR3 sequence: CASSYSSRGAGRPQHF. CDR3 in DNA: TGTGCCAGCAGTTACTCGAGCAGGGGGGCAGGGAGGCCCCAGCATTTT.